A single TCR beta chain is shown here with its context. Its cognate antigen is unknown. The data stem from a study of PD-L1 blockade in urothelial cancer. Study-level information: At 3 weeks (second dose) and 6 weeks after starting treatment, blood was analyzed.

Study-wide findings and caveats: Better survival was predicted by below-median pretreatment blood TCR clonality.

TCRdb keeps only in-frame clones here, not all; method: immunoSEQ multiplex PCR. The table lists about 57,000 clones, 85% to 90% of them singletons. The TCR sequence derives from a man aged 50 to 59 with urothelial cancer. The specimen comprised PBMCs, sampled around atezolizumab (anti-PD-L1) treatment.

Here the CDR3 reads CASSKRTTGYEQYF. DNA for the CDR3: TGTGCCAGCAGCAAACGGACGACAGGCTACGAGCAGTACTTC. This sequence joins TRBV21-1 and TRBJ2-7; the table names TRBD1, a call not compared with the DNA. TRBV21-1 is a recognized pseudogene. This CDR3 spans 14 amino acids.